This TCR beta chain was recorded in a study of blood T cell repertoires in COVID-19. In the study overall: Sites in the United States, Italy and Spain provided acute and convalescent COVID-19 samples. PBMCs, B-cell-depleted T cells, or T cells provided the cDNA or gDNA that made up the material.

The authors' processing: Reference gene primer amplification yielded estimated nucleated cell counts. Only in-frame clones appear in the TCRdb table, and some are missing; sequencing was by immunoSEQ multiplex PCR. V, J and clone size derive from that table, while D and trimming were established from the DNA sequence. The table includes about 280,000 clones, approximately 86% detected once. Germline CDR1 reads SGHAT; CDR2 reads FQNNGV. CDR3 length equals 16 residues. J gave up 1 base and V 6 bases, and 8 bases lay outside the gene matches. This sequence joins TRBV11-2 and TRBJ2-4; 8 nucleotides agree with TRBD2. The sequence was obtained from a man between 18 and 35 years old with active or convalescent COVID-19. The sample consisted of peripheral blood. CDR3 sequence: CASRSLGGAAKNIQYF. The CDR3 coding sequence is TGTGCCAGCAGATCCCTCGGGGGGGCGGCCAAAAACATTCAGTACTTC.